The 28 T cell receptor beta chains listed next were all sequenced from one sample in a study of T cell responses to AZD1222 COVID-19 vaccine. Sequencing used immunoSEQ multiplex PCR; TCRdb keeps in-frame clones, though not all of them. The sample yields about 120,000 clones, about 86% seen once. Here the sequenced sample was peripheral blood, taken 28 days after the second AZD1222 dose. All receptors derive from an adult who received the AZD1222 COVID-19 vaccine.

The chain employs TRBV7-8 and TRBJ1-2; D is unclear. This CDR3 has 14 residues. The V end lost 5 bases, the J end lost 2 bases, and 12 bases lay between the germline ends. From germline, CDR1 is SGHVS and CDR2 FQNEAQ. The CDR3 nucleotides are TGTGCCAGCAGCGCCCTAAGGCTAAACTATGGCTACACCTTC. Protein product: CASSALRLNYGYTF.

The rearrangement joins TRBV6-5 to TRBJ2-3; tentatively, D is TRBD1 (5 bases). The CDR3 has 13 residues. Trimming took off 5 bases at V and 5 bases at J, with 11 bases between the two ends. Germline V gene data show CDR1 as MNHEY and CDR2 as SVGAGI. CDR3: CASSPPGLDTQYF. The DNA for the CDR3 is TGTGCCAGCAGTCCCCCAGGGTTAGATACGCAGTATTTT.

This chain links TRBV5-1 with TRBJ2-7, with TRBD1 as a possible D gene (6 bases). This CDR3 is built from 15 residues. Looked up from germline, CDR1 is SGHRS and CDR2 is YFSETQ. V lost 0 bases to trimming and J lost 0 bases, with 10 bases between them. CDR3 in amino acids: CASSLGTVDSYEQYF. The CDR3 DNA reads TGCGCCAGCAGCTTGGGGACAGTGGACTCCTACGAGCAGTACTTC.

The chain carries TRBV2 and TRBJ1-1; 8 bases match TRBD1. The germline gives CDR1 SNHLY, CDR2 FYNNEI. CDR3 length: 16 amino acids. V was clipped by 6 bases and J by 6 bases; unmatched bases: 15. The chain's CDR3 is CASSGTGQRITSEAFF. For the CDR3, the DNA is TGTGCCAGCAGCGGGACAGGCCAGCGTATCACGTCTGAAGCTTTCTTT. The whole variable domain, filled in from reference TRBV2 and TRBJ1-1, reads EPEVTQTPSHQVTQMGQEVILRCVPISNHLYFYWYRQILGQKVEFLVSFYNNEISEKSEIFDDQFSVERPDGSNFTLKIRSTKLEDSAMYFCASSGTGQRITSEAFFGQGTRLTVV.

The chain employs TRBV6-5 and TRBJ1-2; D call uncertain. V dropped 4 bases and J dropped 2 bases, with 11 bases sitting between them. Per the germline V gene, CDR1 is MNHEY and CDR2 is SVGAGI. The CDR3 consists of 14 residues. CDR3 nucleotides: TGTGCCAGCAGTTTCTCGGGGAGGAACTATGGCTACACCTTC. This encodes CASSFSGRNYGYTF.

This chain uses TRBV7-2 with TRBJ2-7, with 8 positions matching TRBD1. CDR3 length: 15 residues. The germline V gene encodes CDR1 SGHTA and CDR2 FQGNSA. V was pared by 5 bases and J by 5 bases, with 11 bases of the junction left unmatched. The CDR3 DNA sequence: TGTGCCAGCAGCCCCTGGACAGGGAAAAAAAACGAGCAGTACTTC. Translation: CASSPWTGKKNEQYF.

Only one count was recorded for this clone. This sequence joins TRBV18 and TRBJ2-5, with D unresolved. The CDR3 length is 13 residues. V was shortened by 2 bases and J by 5 bases, with 9 bases between the two germline ends. Germline CDR1 reads KGHSH; CDR2 reads LQKENI. CDR3 loop: CASSPGVEETQYF. The CDR3, as DNA: TGTGCCAGCTCACCAGGGGTAGAGGAGACCCAGTACTTC. The full variable domain, with the rest looked up from reference TRBV18 and TRBJ2-5, is NAGVMQNPRHLVRRRGQEARLRCSPMKGHSHVYWYRQLPEEGLKFMVYLQKENIIDESGMPKERFSAEFPKEGPSILRIQQVVRGDSAAYFCASSPGVEETQYFGPGTRLLVL.

V gene TRBV5-8 combines with J gene TRBJ1-4, with 7 positions matching TRBD1. After removal of 4 bases from V and 8 bases from J, the junction contained 14 bases not matched to a gene. The CDR3 spans 16 residues. Germline-derived CDR1 and CDR2 are SGHTS and YDEGEE. This CDR3 reads CASSKRPDRVGEKLFF. CDR3 sequence (DNA): TGTGCCAGCAGCAAACGACCCGACAGGGTTGGCGAAAAACTGTTTTTT.

The chain uses TRBV6-1 and TRBJ1-5, with D unclear. Trimming shortened V by 4 bases and J by 3 bases, and 16 bases separated the two germline ends. Germline assignment: CDR1 MNHNS and CDR2 SASEGT. This CDR3 is 16 amino acids long. In DNA form, the CDR3 reads TGTGCCAGCAGTGGGGTAACGGAGTATGTCAATCAGCCCCAGCATTTT. Translating it yields CASSGVTEYVNQPQHF.

This chain joins TRBV13 and TRBJ1-5; TRBD1 matches at 12 bases. Germline assignment: CDR1 PRHDT and CDR2 FYEKMQ (reference sequence). The CDR3 has 15 residues. V shed 5 bases, J shed 5 bases, and the junction held 4 bases outside the gene matches. The CDR3 coding sequence is TGTGCCAGCAGCCCCCGGGACAGGGGGCATCAGCCCCAGCATTTT. Encoded protein: CASSPRDRGHQPQHF.

The chain carries TRBV3-1 (or the pseudogene TRBV3-2) and TRBJ2-7; TRBD1 matches 8 bases. In germline, CDR1 is LGHDT, CDR2 YNNKEL (reference sequence). With V trimmed by 4 bases and J by 4 bases, 9 bases remained unmatched. CDR3 length equals 15 residues. CDR3 sequence: CASSPPRTGFYEQYF. In DNA, the CDR3 is TGTGCCAGCAGCCCGCCCCGGACAGGGTTTTACGAGCAGTACTTC.

This chain links TRBV5-1 with TRBJ2-7, with 8 bases matching TRBD1. The CDR3 has 14 residues. J was trimmed by 2 bases and V by 2 bases; bases with no gene match: 3. Germline V lookup: CDR1 SGHRS, CDR2 YFSETQ. The DNA of the CDR3 is TGCGCCAGCAGCTTACGGACAGGGACCTACGAGCAGTACTTC. It yields the protein CASSLRTGTYEQYF.

The sample holds many counts of this clone. The V call is TRBV4-1, the J call TRBJ1-1, with D unresolved. Trimming removed 2 bases from V and 0 bases from J, with 7 bases in between. From germline, CDR1 is MGHRA and CDR2 YSYEKL. The CDR3 is made up of 14 amino acids. The CDR3 DNA reads as TGCGCCAGCAGCCAAAGGCAGTTGAACACTGAAGCTTTCTTT. The encoded protein is CASSQRQLNTEAFF.

The chain has TRBV5-1 and TRBJ2-1; D unresolved. CDR3 length equals 13 residues. Trimming cost V 1 base and J 3 bases, with 5 bases left between them. Germline V gene lookup returns CDR1 SGHRS and CDR2 YFSETQ. CDR3 sequence: CASSLLLYNEQFF. DNA for the CDR3: TGCGCCAGCAGCTTGTTGCTCTACAATGAGCAGTTCTTC.

The V and J genes are TRBV3-1 (or the pseudogene TRBV3-2) and TRBJ2-1; no definite D call. Germline CDR1 and CDR2: LGHDT and YNNKEL (reference sequence). This CDR3 comprises 14 residues. The V gene lost 1 base and the J gene lost 7 bases, with 11 bases spanning the gap. CDR3 sequence (DNA): TGTGCCAGCAGCCAAGCGAACATTCGGAATGAGCAGTTCTTC. This translates into CASSQANIRNEQFF.

The chain uses TRBV11-2 and TRBJ1-1; D not certain. V dropped 6 bases and J dropped 4 bases, with 12 bases sitting between them. Germline CDR1 reads SGHAT; CDR2 reads FQNNGV. The CDR3 contains 13 residues. CDR3 residues: CASSFRGFTEAFF. The CDR3 DNA is TGTGCCAGCAGTTTTCGGGGTTTCACTGAAGCTTTCTTT. Together with reference TRBV11-2 and TRBJ1-1, the CDR3 gives the full variable domain: EAGVAQSPRYKIIEKRQSVAFWCNPISGHATLYWYQQILGQGPKLLIQFQNNGVVDDSQLPKDRFSAERLKGVDSTLKIQPAKLEDSAVYLCASSFRGFTEAFFGQGTRLTVV.

V is TRBV27 and J is TRBJ2-2; no clear D. V lost 3 bases and J 0 bases, leaving 2 bases between the germline ends. CDR3 length: 13 amino acids. Per the germline V gene, CDR1 is MNHEY and CDR2 is SMNVEV (reference sequence). CDR3 loop: CASSFSNTGELFF. The DNA of the CDR3 is TGTGCCAGCAGTTTCTCGAACACCGGGGAGCTGTTTTTT.

The chain has TRBV9 and TRBJ1-6; TRBD1 is a possible D gene (6 bases). Germline V gene sequence: CDR1 SGDLS, CDR2 YYNGEE. This CDR3 spans 14 amino acids. Trimming left V 3 bases short and J 4 bases short, with 8 bases between. The CDR3 DNA follows: TGTGCCAGCAGCGACGACAGGTATAATTCACCCCTCCACTTT. Amino acid sequence: CASSDDRYNSPLHF.

The chain carries TRBV27 and TRBJ2-5, with 7 bases that match TRBD1. Trimming at V came to 4 bases and at J to 2 bases, leaving 7 bases not matched to a gene. The CDR3 is 15 amino acids. The germline V gene has CDR1 MNHEY and CDR2 SMNVEV (reference sequence). This CDR3 is CASSSAGTVQETQYF. In DNA form, the CDR3 reads TGTGCCAGCAGTTCCGCCGGGACAGTTCAAGAGACCCAGTACTTC.

This rearrangement joins TRBV12-3 or TRBV12-4 to TRBJ2-7, with D uncertain. The ends were cut back, 6 bases at V and 5 bases at J, with 11 bases in the middle. The CDR3 is made up of 12 amino acids. CDR3 loop: CASSLGRNEQYF. DNA for the CDR3: TGTGCCAGCAGCCTCGGTAGGAACGAGCAGTACTTC.

This clone was picked up a small number of times. CDR3 region: CASSPPNGYSYEQYF. CDR3 bases: TGTGCCAGCAGTCCGCCCAACGGCTACTCCTACGAGCAGTACTTC. The chain uses TRBV28 and TRBJ2-7; no firm D call. This CDR3 has 15 amino acids. V was trimmed by 5 bases and J by 0 bases, leaving 14 bases between them. CDR1 is MDHEN, CDR2 SYDVKM, per germline.

V gene TRBV25-1 combines with J gene TRBJ1-1, with a possible D match to TRBD1 (5 bases). Trimming removed 0 bases at V and 2 bases at J, with 16 bases between. The CDR3 sequence is 17 residues long. Germline CDR1 MGHDK, CDR2 SYGVNS. CDR3: CASSEYKSGGRNTEAFF. The CDR3 nucleotides read TGTGCCAGCAGTGAATATAAGAGTGGGGGAAGAAACACTGAAGCTTTCTTT.

This sequence joins TRBV7-2 and TRBJ2-7; no clear D gene. CDR3 length: 11 residues. Germline lookup yields CDR1 SGHTA and CDR2 FQGNSA. Trimming stripped 5 bases from V and 3 bases from J, with 5 bases between. The CDR3 region has the DNA TGTGCCAGCAGCCCCGGCTACGAGCAGTACTTC. Protein product: CASSPGYEQYF.

This sequence joins TRBV2 and TRBJ1-5, with D possibly being TRBD1 (5 bases). This CDR3 is built from 13 residues. Germline assignment: CDR1 SNHLY and CDR2 FYNNEI. The germline V and J ends were trimmed by 4 bases and 4 bases, with 8 bases remaining between them. The CDR3 region is CASSGSGNQPQHF. DNA of the CDR3: TGTGCCAGCAGTGGATCAGGGAATCAGCCCCAGCATTTT.

The CDR3 DNA follows: TGTGCCAGCAGTTACGCGGGGGGCGGGATCACTGAAGCTTTCTTT. Its protein product is CASSYAGGGITEAFF. V gene TRBV6-2 or TRBV6-3 combines with J gene TRBJ1-1; tentative D call: TRBD1 (6 bases). Germline V CDR1 and CDR2: MNHEY, SVGEGT. Trimming shortened V by 2 bases and J by 4 bases, and 14 bases separated the two germline ends. There are 15 residues in the CDR3.

The V and J genes are TRBV3-1 (or the pseudogene TRBV3-2) and TRBJ2-4; D gene ambiguous. The CDR3 has 15 amino acids. Germline V lookup: CDR1 LGHDT, CDR2 YNNKEL (reference sequence). Trimming pared 7 bases from V and 1 base from J, leaving 14 bases between. The CDR3 nucleotides read TGTGCCAGCACTCACACAACGGCGGCCAAAAACATTCAGTACTTC. It yields the protein CASTHTTAAKNIQYF.

This chain links TRBV7-8 with TRBJ2-1; TRBD2 matches at 9 bases. The germline V gene encodes CDR1 SGHVS and CDR2 FQNEAQ. V gave up 6 bases and J gave up 5 bases; unmatched junction bases: 11. CDR3 size: 16 residues. CDR3 bases: TGTGCCAGCAGGGCAGTCGGGACTAGCAGGGACAATGAGCAGTTCTTC. Translated: CASRAVGTSRDNEQFF. The full variable domain, rest sourced from reference TRBV7-8 and TRBJ2-1, is GAGVSQSPRYKVAKRGQDVALRCDPISGHVSLFWYQQALGQGPEFLTYFQNEAQLDKSGLPSDRFFAERPEGSVSTLKIQRTQQEDSAVYLCASRAVGTSRDNEQFFGPGTRLTVL.

The chain is built from TRBV18 and TRBJ1-2; 9 nucleotides line up with TRBD1. The CDR3 spans 14 residues. The V gene end was trimmed by 3 bases and the J gene end by 9 bases; junction bases not matched to a gene: 8. Germline-derived CDR1 and CDR2 are KGHSH and LQKENI. The CDR3 sequence is CASSPSRDRVRYTF. The CDR3 DNA reads TGTGCCAGCTCACCTTCCCGGGACAGGGTTCGCTACACCTTC.